What follows are 21 T cell receptor beta chains derived from one specimen sequenced in a study of T-cell reconstitution after alpha-beta-depleted transplantation in children. The TCRbeta library incorporated unique molecular identifiers. TCRdb fed the PCR reads into MiXCR, producing one record per CDR3 protein. Here the sample spans 550,000 to 600,000 distinct CDR3 sequences, roughly 24% being singletons. Sequences were derived from PBMCs, mostly from graft donor cells, sampled 360 days after TCRalphabeta/CD19-depleted stem cell transplant. Receptor source: a boy younger than two who had a stem cell transplant for acute myeloid leukemia, so the T cells may come from the graft donor.

This clonotype was seen a few times. The rearrangement uses TRBV15 and TRBJ2-7, with D unresolved. Germline-derived CDR1 and CDR2 are LNHNV and YYDKDF (reference sequence). The CDR3 loop spans 14 amino acids. The V gene lost 1 base and the J gene lost 6 bases, with 13 bases spanning the gap. The CDR3 here is CATSRVTDPFEQYF. In DNA form, the CDR3 reads TGTGCCACCAGCAGAGTAACTGATCCTTTCGAGCAGTACTTC.

The J gene is TRBJ1-1, the V gene TRBV30; D is possibly TRBD1 (6 bases). Germline V lookup: CDR1 GTSNPN, CDR2 SVGIG (reference sequence). The CDR3 totals 13 residues. V dropped 1 base and J dropped 5 bases, with 11 bases sitting between them. The DNA for the CDR3 is TGTGCCTGGAGTGCAGGGGACCCAACTGAAGCTTTCTTT. It encodes CAWSAGDPTEAFF.

This clonotype was detected ten times or more. The chain employs TRBV20-1 and TRBJ1-4; 7 nucleotides match TRBD1. The CDR3 runs to 16 residues. CDR1 is DFQATT, CDR2 SNEGSKA, per germline (reference sequence). With 6 bases clipped from V and 6 bases from J, the junction kept 16 bases outside the gene matches. The CDR3 bases are TGCAGTGCAAACACTGCAGGGGGAGGGTTCGATGAAAAACTGTTTTTT. This translates into CSANTAGGGFDEKLFF.

This clonotype was detected a few times. This sequence joins TRBV20-1 and TRBJ2-4, with 9 bases that match TRBD1. Per germline, CDR1 DFQATT and CDR2 SNEGSKA (reference sequence). CDR3 length: 12 residues. The ends lost 1 base at V and 10 bases at J; junction bases unmatched: 2. The CDR3 DNA sequence: TGCAGTGCTAGAGGAGGACAGGGGATTCAGTACTTC. Translated, it gives CSARGGQGIQYF.

This clonotype was detected many times. This chain connects TRBV29-1 to TRBJ2-1; weak D call: TRBD1 (6 bases). Germline lookup yields CDR1 SQVTM and CDR2 ANQGSEA. The V and J ends lost 6 bases and 4 bases respectively, with 10 bases between them. CDR3 size: 12 residues. Written as DNA, the CDR3 is TGCAGCGTCGATACAGGGTACAATGAGCAGTTCTTC. Translating it yields CSVDTGYNEQFF.

The chain carries TRBV11-2 and TRBJ2-2; 8 bases line up with TRBD1. The J segment lost 3 bases and the V segment lost 6 bases, leaving 3 bases of the junction unmatched. Germline-derived CDR1 and CDR2 are SGHAT and FQNNGV. This CDR3 has 14 residues. The CDR3 nucleotides read TGTGCCAGCAGATCGACAGGGGACACCGGGGAGCTGTTTTTT. This codes for CASRSTGDTGELFF.

This clonotype has just a few counts. The gene calls are TRBV11-2 and TRBJ2-3; D is perhaps TRBD2 (5 bases). Germline loops: CDR1 SGHAT, CDR2 FQNNGV. Trimming left V 3 bases short and J 2 bases short, with 9 bases between. The CDR3 has 14 amino acids. CDR3: CASSFGIDTDTQYF. As DNA, the CDR3 is TGTGCCAGCAGCTTCGGGATAGACACAGATACGCAGTATTTT. The full variable domain, in which reference TRBV11-2 and TRBJ2-3 provide the parts outside the CDR3, is EAGVAQSPRYKIIEKRQSVAFWCNPISGHATLYWYQQILGQGPKLLIQFQNNGVVDDSQLPKDRFSAERLKGVDSTLKIQPAKLEDSAVYLCASSFGIDTDTQYFGPGTRLTVL.

This clonotype has ten or more counts. CDR3 protein: CSAIPWGTGEYGYTF. The CDR3 bases are TGCAGTGCTATACCTTGGGGGACAGGGGAGTATGGCTACACCTTC. This chain uses TRBV20-1 with TRBJ1-2; 10 nucleotides agree with TRBD1. Germline loops: CDR1 DFQATT, CDR2 SNEGSKA (reference sequence). CDR3 length: 15 residues. The V segment lost 4 bases and the J segment 5 bases; nucleotides outside the gene matches: 10.

In DNA, the CDR3 is TGTGCCAGCAGCTTCCGGTTCGGGGTGCGCAATGAGCAGTTCTTC. Its protein product is CASSFRFGVRNEQFF. The chain links TRBV7-3 to TRBJ2-1; D possibly corresponds to TRBD2 (5 bases). V was cut by 3 bases and J by 6 bases, with 15 bases left in between. Germline loops: CDR1 SGHTA, CDR2 FQGTGA. The CDR3 length is 15 residues.

This clonotype has more than one count but fewer than ten. The chain recombines TRBV19 with TRBJ1-2; 7 bases line up with TRBD1. Germline V gene sequence: CDR1 LNHDA, CDR2 SQIVND (reference sequence). This CDR3 spans 14 amino acids. Losses at the gene ends were 5 bases for V and 4 bases for J; bases not matched to a gene: 7. The CDR3 reads CASSQRQGSYGYTF. CDR3 nucleotides: TGTGCCAGTAGTCAAAGACAGGGAAGCTATGGCTACACCTTC.

This clonotype was found a few times. V is TRBV20-1 and J is TRBJ2-7; 7 nucleotides align to TRBD1. The CDR3 contains 12 residues. Germline assignment: CDR1 DFQATT and CDR2 SNEGSKA (reference sequence). The V segment lost 7 bases and the J segment 4 bases; nucleotides outside the gene matches: 7. The CDR3 reads CSVETGSYEQYV. In DNA, the CDR3 is TGCAGTGTGGAGACAGGGTCTTACGAGCAGTACGTC.

At least ten counts were recorded for this clonotype. The gene calls are TRBV20-1 and TRBJ2-2; D is unresolved. This CDR3 spans 14 amino acids. The V end lost 3 bases, the J end lost 1 base, and 9 bases lay between the germline ends. Germline loops: CDR1 DFQATT, CDR2 SNEGSKA (reference sequence). The CDR3 DNA reads TGCAGTGCTAGGGTCCTGCTGAACACCGGGGAGCTGTTTTTT. Translation gives CSARVLLNTGELFF.

Ten or more counts support this clonotype. V usage is TRBV20-1 and J usage is TRBJ2-3; 10 bases match TRBD2. The trim removed 2 bases at V and 7 bases at J, leaving 15 bases unmatched. This CDR3 is 17 amino acids long. Germline CDR1 reads DFQATT; CDR2 reads SNEGSKA (reference sequence). The CDR3 region has the DNA TGCAGTGCTAGAACGAGTCTAGCGGGGGACGTCTTGTATACGCAGTATTTT. Translation: CSARTSLAGDVLYTQYF.

This clonotype showed up many times. The V and J genes are TRBV12-3 or TRBV12-4 and TRBJ1-1; D is ambiguous. The CDR3 runs to 11 residues. Trimming took off 3 bases at V and 8 bases at J, with 7 bases between the two ends. CDR3 in amino acids: CASSLAIEAFF. In nucleotides, the CDR3 is TGTGCCAGCAGTTTGGCCATCGAAGCTTTCTTT.

This chain joins TRBV9 and TRBJ2-3; D could derive from TRBD1 or TRBD2 (6 bases each). The CDR3 length is 16 residues. Germline CDR1 is SGDLS and CDR2 is YYNGEE. Trimming took 1 base from V and 1 from J, leaving 13 bases between them. The CDR3 nucleotides read TGTGCCAGCAGCGTATCGGGGGCGCTTGGCACAGATACGCAGTATTTT. Translation gives CASSVSGALGTDTQYF.

This clonotype was seen a handful of times. V usage is TRBV6-2 or TRBV6-3 and J usage is TRBJ2-5; 10 bases line up with TRBD1. The CDR3 has 17 residues. V lost 4 bases and J lost 2; bases outside the gene matches: 10. Germline lookup yields CDR1 MNHEY and CDR2 SVGEGT. The CDR3 loop reads CASSSDRGEVFQETQYF. The CDR3 DNA is TGTGCCAGCAGTTCGGACAGGGGGGAAGTTTTTCAAGAGACCCAGTACTTC.

This clonotype has just a few counts. The chain recombines TRBV12-5 with TRBJ2-5, with a tentative D call TRBD2 (5 bases). V was trimmed by 1 base and J by 6 bases, leaving 15 bases between them. This CDR3 region has 15 residues. Germline V gene data show CDR1 as LGHNT and CDR2 as FRNRAP. In DNA form, the CDR3 reads TGTGCTAGTGGTTTGGAGCACCCGGTCGGGAAGACCCAGTACTTC. Residues: CASGLEHPVGKTQYF.

A few counts support this clonotype. This chain joins TRBV10-3 and TRBJ1-2; TRBD1 is a possible D gene (5 bases). Germline V gives CDR1 ENHRY, CDR2 SYGVKD. Trimming cost V 4 bases and J 6 bases, with 12 bases left between them. This CDR3 spans 13 amino acids. CDR3 amino acids: CAISGDLSHGYTF. The CDR3 nucleotides read TGTGCCATCAGTGGGGACCTCTCGCATGGCTACACCTTC.

The CDR3, as DNA: TGTGCCAGCAGCTTAAGAGTCGGAGAGGGCATTCAGTACTTC. Its protein product is CASSLRVGEGIQYF. V usage is TRBV7-2 and J usage is TRBJ2-4; the D gene is possibly TRBD2 (5 bases). V gave up 2 bases and J gave up 9 bases, with 14 bases separating them. The CDR3 consists of 14 residues. Germline V gives CDR1 SGHTA, CDR2 FQGNSA.

This clonotype was observed a handful of times. The rearrangement joins TRBV12-3 or TRBV12-4 to TRBJ2-2, with D possibly matching TRBD2 (5 bases). This CDR3 is 18 amino acids long. Deletions cut 2 bases from V and 5 bases from J, with 21 bases between. CDR3 nucleotide sequence: TGTGCCAGCAGTTTATCCTCACCGTCGGCAGGAGGTACCGGGGAGCTGTTTTTT. Encoded protein: CASSLSSPSAGGTGELFF.

The chain links TRBV14 to TRBJ2-2, with 7 bases lining up with TRBD2. J gave up 2 bases and V 0 bases, and 6 bases lay outside the gene matches. The CDR3 totals 17 residues. CDR1 is SGHDN and CDR2 is FVKESK in the germline V gene. Here the CDR3 DNA reads TGTGCCAGCAGCCAAGAAGGGAGCGGGGCCAACACCGGGGAGCTGTTTTTT. This encodes CASSQEGSGANTGELFF.